Listed here are 28 T cell receptor beta chains from one sample, sequenced in a study of blood T cell repertoires in COVID-19. Generated by immunoSEQ multiplex PCR, the TCRdb table keeps only in-frame clones and is missing some. The data show roughly 220,000 clones, about 85% seen once. The sequenced sample consisted of peripheral blood. Every receptor here comes from a woman aged 55 to 70 who had recovered from COVID-19.

V is TRBV4-1 and J is TRBJ2-2, with D possibly matching TRBD2 (6 bases). The CDR3 is made up of 16 amino acids. Germline lookup yields CDR1 MGHRA and CDR2 YSYEKL. The V and J ends lost 3 bases and 2 bases respectively, with 13 bases between them. CDR3: CASSQSGTHNTGELFF. CDR3 in DNA: TGCGCCAGCAGCCAGTCCGGGACTCATAACACCGGGGAGCTGTTTTTT.

Points on this clone: Distinct nucleotide sequences in the sample also encode this CDR3. J is TRBJ2-7 and V is TRBV30; 10 bases map to TRBD1. The length of the CDR3 is 12 residues. The germline gives CDR1 GTSNPN, CDR2 SVGIG (reference sequence). V shed 3 bases and J 7 bases; nucleotides not matched to a gene: 3. The CDR3 DNA follows: TGTGCCTGGAGCGGGACAGGGGTGGAGCAGTACTTC. Its translation: CAWSGTGVEQYF.

This chain joins TRBV4-3 and TRBJ1-6; tentatively, D is TRBD1 (6 bases). The V end was cut by 0 bases, the J end by 2 bases, with 11 bases between. The germline V gene encodes CDR1 LGHNA and CDR2 YSLEER. The CDR3 has 17 amino acids. The CDR3 region is CASSQDLWTAYNSPLHF. As DNA, the CDR3 is TGCGCCAGCAGCCAAGATCTTTGGACAGCCTATAATTCACCCCTCCACTTT.

The genes are TRBV19 and TRBJ2-5; the D gene is possibly TRBD1 (7 bases). CDR1 LNHDA and CDR2 SQIVND come from the germline V gene (reference sequence). CDR3 length: 14 amino acids. V shed 6 bases and J shed 7 bases, with 18 bases lying between them. The CDR3 bases are TGTGCCAGTAGCACCGGGACTCAGGGGGGGACCCAGTACTTC. Translation gives CASSTGTQGGTQYF.

V gene TRBV11-2 combines with J gene TRBJ1-4; weak D call: TRBD1 (6 bases). This CDR3 spans 13 amino acids. From germline, CDR1 is SGHAT and CDR2 FQNNGV. V lost 6 bases to trimming and J lost 7 bases, with 12 bases between them. The CDR3 sequence is CASRGTSFEKLFF. The DNA for the CDR3 is TGTGCCAGCAGGGGGACATCTTTTGAAAAACTGTTTTTT. Variable domain in full (rest from reference TRBV11-2 and TRBJ1-4): EAGVAQSPRYKIIEKRQSVAFWCNPISGHATLYWYQQILGQGPKLLIQFQNNGVVDDSQLPKDRFSAERLKGVDSTLKIQPAKLEDSAVYLCASRGTSFEKLFFGSGTQLSVL.

The genes are TRBV7-2 and TRBJ2-3; the match to TRBD2 covers 8 bases. The J segment lost 0 bases and the V segment lost 8 bases, leaving 10 bases of the junction unmatched. The CDR3 spans 16 residues. Germline V gene lookup returns CDR1 SGHTA and CDR2 FQGNSA. Here the CDR3 reads CASPPRGEVSTDTQYF. The DNA for the CDR3 is TGTGCCAGCCCTCCGCGGGGGGAGGTTAGCACAGATACGCAGTATTTT. The entire variable domain, with the rest obtained from reference TRBV7-2 and TRBJ2-3, is as follows: GAGVSQSPSNKVTEKGKDVELRCDPISGHTALYWYRQSLGQGLEFLIYFQGNSAPDKSGLPSDRFSAERTGGSVSTLTIQRTQQEDSAVYLCASPPRGEVSTDTQYFGPGTRLTVL.

Notes on this clone: Within the sample, other DNA sequences also encode this same CDR3. The J gene is TRBJ2-4, the V gene TRBV6-5, with D possibly being TRBD1 (6 bases). Germline loops: CDR1 MNHEY, CDR2 SVGAGI. The CDR3 covers 14 residues. The V end was cut by 0 bases, the J end by 8 bases, with 11 bases between. The CDR3 coding sequence is TGTGCCAGCAGTTACTCCCAGGGGCGGGACATTCAGTACTTC. It codes for CASSYSQGRDIQYF.

This chain joins TRBV12-5 and TRBJ2-7, with TRBD2 matching over 8 bases. V lost 5 bases to trimming and J lost 3 bases; unmatched junction nucleotides: 12. Germline CDR1 is LGHNT and CDR2 is FRNRAP. CDR3 size: 16 residues. CDR3: CASGAFTGTSGYEQYF. The CDR3 bases are TGTGCTAGTGGTGCCTTTACCGGGACTAGTGGCTACGAGCAGTACTTC. The full variable domain, with the rest looked up from reference TRBV12-5 and TRBJ2-7, is DARVTQTPRHKVTEMGQEVTMRCQPILGHNTVFWYRQTMMQGLELLAYFRNRAPLDDSGMPKDRFSAEMPDATLATLKIQPSEPRDSAVYFCASGAFTGTSGYEQYFGPGTRLTVT.

The chain links TRBV21-1 to TRBJ2-7; the table's D call TRBD1 went unverified against the DNA. TRBV21-1 is a known pseudogene. The CDR3 runs 16 residues. CDR3: CASSKEENRKAYEQYF. As DNA, the CDR3 is TGTGCCAGCAGCAAAGAAGAAAACAGGAAGGCCTACGAGCAGTACTTC.

The chain couples TRBV7-2 to TRBJ1-1; TRBD1 agrees at 10 bases. The CDR3 contains 15 residues. The V gene's germline CDR1 is SGHTA and CDR2 FQGNSA. Trimming cost V 5 bases and J 2 bases; bases outside gene matches: 5. CDR3 protein: CASSKDRGYNTEAFF. The CDR3 coding sequence is TGTGCCAGCAGCAAGGACAGGGGGTATAACACTGAAGCTTTCTTT.

The CDR3 DNA sequence: TGTGCCAGCAGCTTAGCCTGGGTCAAGGGGAAGAACACCGGGGAGCTGTTTTTT. Amino acid sequence: CASSLAWVKGKNTGELFF. V usage is TRBV7-2 and J usage is TRBJ2-2; D is possibly TRBD1 (5 bases). CDR1 and CDR2 (germline): SGHTA, FQGNSA. Trimming pared 0 bases from V and 1 base from J, leaving 15 bases between. This CDR3 has 18 residues.

The gene calls are TRBV4-1 and TRBJ2-5, with TRBD2 identical over 8 bases. The germline V gene encodes CDR1 MGHRA and CDR2 YSYEKL. The CDR3 runs 18 residues. After removal of 3 bases from V and 2 bases from J, the junction contained 14 bases not matched to a gene. CDR3 loop: CASSQVPGLGKIQETQYF. Here the CDR3 DNA reads TGCGCCAGCAGCCAGGTCCCGGGACTAGGGAAAATACAAGAGACCCAGTACTTC.

This chain uses TRBV6-4 with TRBJ2-5, with TRBD2 matching over 9 bases. Germline V lookup: CDR1 MRHNA, CDR2 SNTAGT. J was trimmed by 0 bases and V by 6 bases; bases with no gene match: 5. This CDR3 is 15 amino acids long. The CDR3 DNA reads TGTGCCAGCAGCCGTAGCGGGGGAGACCAAGAGACCCAGTACTTC. Amino acids: CASSRSGGDQETQYF.

This clone appeared once. This rearrangement joins TRBV7-6 to TRBJ2-5; 10 bases align to TRBD2. The trim removed 5 bases at V and 9 bases at J, leaving 18 bases unmatched. Germline CDR1 is SGHVS and CDR2 is FNYEAQ. The CDR3 sequence is 17 residues long. Here the CDR3 reads CASSPRYRGSGGRAQYF. Written as DNA, the CDR3 is TGTGCCAGCAGCCCACGTTACCGGGGTAGCGGGGGGAGGGCCCAGTACTTC.

The chain joins TRBV5-1 to TRBJ2-1, with a possible D match to TRBD2 (6 bases). Between the trimmed V and J ends, which lost 4 bases and 3 bases, there was a span of 14 bases. CDR3 length equals 15 residues. Germline V lookup: CDR1 SGHRS, CDR2 YFSETQ. The CDR3 region has the DNA TGCGCCAGCAGCCCCGGGACTTCGCTCTACAATGAGCAGTTCTTC. Translated, it gives CASSPGTSLYNEQFF. The complete variable domain, with remaining parts taken from reference TRBV5-1 and TRBJ2-1, reads KAGVTQTPRYLIKTRGQQVTLSCSPISGHRSVSWYQQTPGQGLQFLFEYFSETQRNKGNFPGRFSGRQFSNSRSEMNVSTLELGDSALYLCASSPGTSLYNEQFFGPGTRLTVL.

This clone showed up many times. This chain links TRBV9 with TRBJ2-5, with D possibly matching TRBD2 (5 bases). Germline V gives CDR1 SGDLS, CDR2 YYNGEE. This CDR3 has 14 residues. V was cut by 0 bases and J by 4 bases, with 10 bases left in between. CDR3 region: CASSVAYRGETQYF. CDR3 DNA sequence: TGTGCCAGCAGCGTAGCTTACCGGGGAGAGACCCAGTACTTC.

The chain is built from TRBV2 and TRBJ2-3, with 7 bases fitting TRBD1. Germline CDR1 SNHLY, CDR2 FYNNEI. J gave up 1 base and V 8 bases, and 6 bases lay outside the gene matches. The CDR3 sequence is 14 residues long. CDR3 in DNA: TGTGCCAGCCGAGGGGGCCCGGGCACAGATACGCAGTATTTT. It is translated as CASRGGPGTDTQYF.

V and J are TRBV19 and TRBJ1-6, with D possibly being TRBD1 (6 bases). This CDR3 region has 16 residues. Trimming cost V 4 bases and J 3 bases, with 13 bases left between them. Germline V lookup: CDR1 LNHDA, CDR2 SQIVND (reference sequence). The CDR3 sequence: CASSKGQRLYNSPLHF. CDR3 DNA: TGTGCCAGTAGTAAGGGACAACGTCTCTATAATTCACCCCTCCACTTT.

V and J are TRBV6-6 and TRBJ2-5; TRBD2 agrees at 11 bases. Germline V gene lookup returns CDR1 MNHNY and CDR2 SVGAGI (reference sequence). There are 15 residues in the CDR3. V was clipped by 5 bases and J by 5 bases; unmatched bases: 7. As DNA, the CDR3 is TGTGCCAGCAGTAGACCGGCTAGCGGGGGGGAGACCCAGTACTTC. Translating it yields CASSRPASGGETQYF.

This rearrangement joins TRBV29-1 to TRBJ1-1; D may be TRBD1 (6 bases). V lost 5 bases to trimming and J lost 2 bases, with 9 bases between them. Germline values: CDR1 SQVTM, CDR2 ANQGSEA. This CDR3 is built from 12 residues. The CDR3 nucleotides are TGCAGCGTTCAGGGGAAAAACACTGAAGCTTTCTTT. Amino acid sequence: CSVQGKNTEAFF.

The chain carries TRBV18 and TRBJ2-3; D gene uncertain. The CDR3 consists of 13 residues. Trimming took 3 bases from V and 6 from J, leaving 10 bases between them. The germline CDR1 and CDR2 sequences are KGHSH and LQKENI. The CDR3 DNA reads TGTGCCAGCTCACCGCAGACTGGGGATACGCAGTATTTT. It encodes CASSPQTGDTQYF. The whole variable domain, remainder taken from reference TRBV18 and TRBJ2-3, is NAGVMQNPRHLVRRRGQEARLRCSPMKGHSHVYWYRQLPEEGLKFMVYLQKENIIDESGMPKERFSAEFPKEGPSILRIQQVVRGDSAAYFCASSPQTGDTQYFGPGTRLTVL.

This chain joins TRBV7-6 and TRBJ2-1; the D gene is possibly TRBD2 (6 bases). In germline, CDR1 is SGHVS, CDR2 FNYEAQ. Trimming removed 0 bases at V and 10 bases at J, with 16 bases between. This CDR3 has 15 residues. The CDR3 spells CASSLAGGSAREQFF. In nucleotides, the CDR3 is TGTGCCAGCAGCTTAGCCGGGGGTTCGGCTCGGGAGCAGTTCTTC.

The V and J genes are TRBV12-3 or TRBV12-4 and TRBJ1-2; 8 bases are a match to TRBD1. Trimming cost V 4 bases and J 7 bases; bases outside gene matches: 5. This CDR3 has 13 residues. The CDR3 loop reads CASSSGQGLGYTF. CDR3 sequence (DNA): TGTGCCAGCAGTTCTGGACAGGGTCTTGGCTACACCTTC.

This chain joins TRBV27 and TRBJ2-7; D gene uncertain. Germline CDR1 reads MNHEY; CDR2 reads SMNVEV (reference sequence). The V gene lost 4 bases and the J gene lost 1 base, with 8 bases spanning the gap. This CDR3 contains 13 residues. Here the CDR3 DNA reads TGTGCCAGCAGTTACCGACATTCCTACGAGCAGTACTTC. Protein sequence: CASSYRHSYEQYF.

The chain couples TRBV4-2 to TRBJ1-1; 9 nucleotides agree with TRBD1. The CDR3 contains 17 residues. After removal of 2 bases from V and 3 bases from J, the junction contained 10 bases not matched to a gene. The germline V gene encodes CDR1 LGHNA and CDR2 YNFKEQ. CDR3 bases: TGTGCCAGCAGCCAATTCCCGGGACAGGGAGTCTACACTGAAGCTTTCTTT. It specifies CASSQFPGQGVYTEAFF.

The rearrangement joins TRBV4-1 to TRBJ1-2; no clear D gene. The CDR3 is 18 amino acids. Germline-derived CDR1 and CDR2 are MGHRA and YSYEKL. Trimming pared 2 bases from V and 1 base from J, leaving 20 bases between. The CDR3 loop is CASSQIIPRSGSNYGYTF. The CDR3 nucleotides read TGCGCCAGCAGCCAAATCATACCGAGGTCGGGAAGTAACTATGGCTACACCTTC.

The chain employs TRBV3-1 (or the pseudogene TRBV3-2) and TRBJ1-2; 8 bases fit TRBD1. Germline CDR1 LGHDT, CDR2 YNNKEL (reference sequence). V shed 4 bases and J 0 bases; nucleotides not matched to a gene: 10. CDR3 length: 17 residues. This CDR3 reads CASSRPKAGGSNYGYTF. The CDR3 coding sequence is TGTGCCAGCAGCCGGCCCAAGGCAGGGGGCTCTAACTATGGCTACACCTTC.

Of note for this clone: This may come from a read error, since a much larger clone is one base off. This sample includes further DNA sequences coding for the same CDR3. This sequence joins TRBV5-4 and TRBJ1-1; perhaps TRBD1 as D (5 bases). Trimming shortened V by 2 bases and J by 2 bases, and 7 bases separated the two germline ends. The CDR3 loop spans 13 amino acids. The germline gives CDR1 SGHNT, CDR2 YYREEE (reference sequence). CDR3 nucleotides: TGTGCCAGCAGCTTTGACAGAAACACTGAAGCTTTCTTT. It specifies CASSFDRNTEAFF.